This T cell receptor beta chain came from a study of human T cells and chemical hapten exposure. At the level of the study: Subjects had 2% DPC placed on around 2 cm by around 2 cm of upper inner arm skin for sensitization.

The study's findings and limits: DPC sensitization left the count of TCRs above 1 in 1000 unchanged. Alopecia affected the donors, so their immune response may differ from healthy people's.

Germline assignment: CDR1 MNHEY and CDR2 SVGAGI. V was cut by 4 bases and J by 8 bases, with 12 bases left in between. The CDR3 totals 14 residues. TCRdb fed the RACE reads into MiXCR, producing one record per CDR3 protein. The sample shows 25,000 to 30,000 distinct CDR3 sequences, approximately 9% of them seen only once. This clonotype was counted between two and nine times. Its antigen is not known. Sample time point: patch test 2, 6 weeks after DPC sensitization. Treatment in this sample: therapeutic diphenylcyclopropenone sensitization with weekly scalp DPC. Material: whole blood, obtained in connection with sensitization to the hapten diphenylcyclopropenone (DPC). V and J are TRBV6-5 and TRBJ1-6; tentative D call: TRBD1 (6 bases). The clonotype originates from a man between 25 and 39 years old with alopecia areata. Some clones in this sample may be carry-over from other donors' samples. In DNA form, the CDR3 reads TGTGCCAGCAGTTGGGGGCAGGTGGATTCACCCCTCCACTTT. Amino acids: CASSWGQVDSPLHF.